This T cell receptor beta chain was recovered during a study of blood T cell repertoires in COVID-19. Study-wide context: Sites in the United States, Italy and Spain provided acute and convalescent COVID-19 samples. PBMCs, B-cell-depleted T cells, or T cells were the source of the cDNA or gDNA that made up the material.

Original processing notes: Amplifying reference gene primers gave estimates of nucleated cell counts. Clones were read by immunoSEQ multiplex PCR, and TCRdb kept only the in-frame ones, dropping some. V, J and clone size were drawn from that table, and D and trimming were deduced from the DNA. The sample has 200,000 to 250,000 clones, around 89% seen once. Germline CDR1 reads MNHEY; CDR2 reads SVGAGI. The CDR3 covers 15 residues. Germline trimming cut 4 bases from V and 4 bases from J; bases unmatched to any gene: 9. Seattle participants joined during active infection and were tracked over time. This chain uses TRBV6-5 with TRBJ2-5, with 7 bases lining up with TRBD1. This clonotype was sampled from a woman younger than 45 with COVID-19, enrolled during active disease. The source material was peripheral blood. As DNA, the CDR3 is TGTGCCAGCAGTTCCGGGACAGTTGTGGTAGAGACCCAGTACTTC. Translated, it gives CASSSGTVVVETQYF.